Listed below are T cell receptor beta chains from one sample, sequenced in a study of shared clonotypes between healthy human individuals. Clones were sequenced by immunoSEQ multiplex PCR, and TCRdb holds only the in-frame ones, with some missing. Counted here are about 2.4 million clones, approximately 93% occurring once; the ten biggest clones make up roughly 0.39%. Material: naive CD4+ T cells from PBMCs. The receptors were gathered from a man aged 18 to 30 in good health. Some clones in this sample may be carry-over from other donors' samples. Both conserved end residues are part of each CDR3. The D gene is left open where the match is weak. The size entry is marked missing in some rows and otherwise reads once, few, many or a size class.

D	size	V	J	DNA	CDR3
NA	once	TRBV29-1	TRBJ2-1	TGCAGCGTTGAGCGGGCAGAAGTCGATGAGCAGTTCTTC	CSVERAEVDEQFF
TRBD1	NA	TRBV11-2	TRBJ2-1	TGTGCCAGCAGCCCATCCGGACAGGGGGCCGATGAGCAGTTCTTC	CASSPSGQGADEQFF
NA	NA	TRBV28	TRBJ1-3	TGTGCCAGCAGTTTAGTCTTAGGCAGCGTCTCTGGAAACACCATATATTTT	CASSLVLGSVSGNTIYF
TRBD1	NA	TRBV5-1	TRBJ2-3	TGCGCCAGCAGCCCCGGACAGGGGTGGTTTGCAGATACGCAGTATTTT	CASSPGQGWFADTQYF
TRBD1	NA	TRBV7-9	TRBJ2-7	TGTGCCAGCAGCTTAGGGACAGGGCCGTACGAGCAGTACTTC	CASSLGTGPYEQYF
NA	NA	TRBV10-2	TRBJ2-1	TGCGCCAGCATCAAGGGCAATGAGCAGTTCTTC	CASIKGNEQFF
NA	NA	TRBV18	TRBJ1-5	TGTGCCAGCTCACCGGACTGGGTTGGCAATCAGCCCCAGCATTTT	CASSPDWVGNQPQHF
TRBD1	NA	TRBV2	TRBJ1-2	TGTGCCAGCAGTGGACAGGGGGCGCTGGGCTACACCTTC	CASSGQGALGYTF
TRBD1	NA	TRBV11-3	TRBJ2-7	TGTGCCAGCAGCCTGGACAGGGGTGTCCACGAGCAGTACTTC	CASSLDRGVHEQYF
TRBD1	NA	TRBV28	TRBJ2-7	TGTGCCAGCAGGATCCGTGGACAGGGTACCTACGAGCAGTACTTC	CASRIRGQGTYEQYF
NA	NA	TRBV6-5	TRBJ2-1	TGTGCCAGCAGTTACCCCGGTCTAGATGAGCAGTTCTTC	CASSYPGLDEQFF
NA	NA	TRBV21-1	TRBJ2-1	TGTGCCAGCAGCAAAGTTGGGGGAGTCCACTACAATGAGCAGTTCTTC	CASSKVGGVHYNEQFF
NA	NA	TRBV7-3	TRBJ1-2	TGTGCCAGCAGCTTAACGCCCACGGAAGATGGCTACACCTTC	CASSLTPTEDGYTF
TRBD1	NA	TRBV10-2	TRBJ1-1	TGCGCCAGCTGGAGGACAGGGGGGAACACTGAAGCTTTCTTT	CASWRTGGNTEAFF
NA	few	TRBV30	TRBJ1-1	TGTGCCTGGGAGGGGGGACACACTGAAGCTTTCTTT	CAWEGGHTEAFF
TRBD2	NA	TRBV6-5	TRBJ2-7	TGTGCCAGCAGTTACTCAATGGGAGCGGGAGCCTACGAGCAGTACTTC	CASSYSMGAGAYEQYF
NA	NA	TRBV10-1	TRBJ2-7	TGCGCCAGCAGTCTTAACTACGAGCAGTACTTC	CASSLNYEQYF
NA	NA	TRBV28	TRBJ2-7	TGTGCCAGCTACGACAGGCCCACCTACGAGCAGTACTTC	CASYDRPTYEQYF
TRBD1	NA	TRBV28	TRBJ2-1	TGTGCCAGCAGTCCAACACCGGACAGGGGGCACGAGCAGTTCTTC	CASSPTPDRGHEQFF
NA	NA	TRBV4-1	TRBJ2-1	TGCGCCAGCAGCCAAGTGAGGGGACGCTACAATGAGCAGTTCTTC	CASSQVRGRYNEQFF
NA	NA	TRBV30	TRBJ1-4	TGTGCCTGGAGTGACAGGATTTCAGCCGCAACTAATGAAAAACTGTTTTTT	CAWSDRISAATNEKLFF
TRBD1	NA	TRBV7-2	TRBJ2-1	TGTGCCAGCAGCCCCTGGACAGGGAGCTCCTACAATGAGCAGTTCTTC	CASSPWTGSSYNEQFF
NA	NA	TRBV5-1	TRBJ2-5	TGCGCCAGCAGCTTGCTGGGGCCGTCGAAAGAGACCCAGTACTTC	CASSLLGPSKETQYF
NA	NA	TRBV5-1	TRBJ2-7	TGCGCCAGCAGCTTGGGGTTAGGTACAGGGCATGTCGACGAGCAGTACTTC	CASSLGLGTGHVDEQYF
NA	once	TRBV19	TRBJ2-2	TGTGCCAGTAGTAGTGGGCCTCCCGTTGGCGGGGAGCTGTTTTTT	CASSSGPPVGGELFF
TRBD2	NA	TRBV7-9	TRBJ2-4	TGTGCCAGCAGCTCTAGCGGGAGGGACATTCAGTACTTC	CASSSSGRDIQYF
NA	NA	TRBV2	TRBJ2-6	TGTGCCAGCAGCGTCGACGGCTCTGGGGCCAACGTCCTGACTTTC	CASSVDGSGANVLTF
NA	NA	TRBV1	TRBJ2-1	TGCACCAGCAGCCAAGATCTCGAGCGGGAGAACTACAATGAGCAGTTCTTC	CTSSQDLERENYNEQFF
NA	NA	TRBV4-1	TRBJ2-2	TGCGCCAGCAGCCAAGTTAGCGGACCGAACACCGGGGAGCTGTTTTTT	CASSQVSGPNTGELFF
NA	NA	TRBV15	TRBJ2-6	TGTGCCACCGGTCCCCATATCTCTGGGGCCAACGTCCTGACTTTC	CATGPHISGANVLTF
NA	NA	TRBV20-1	TRBJ1-2	TGCAGTGCCACAAAGACAGGAATGGACACCTTC	CSATKTGMDTF
NA	NA	TRBV7-8	TRBJ2-7	TGTGCCAGCAGCTGGACGGCGGGTGGCGACGGGAGAACCACGTCCGAGCAGTACTTC	CASSWTAGGDGRTTSEQYF
NA	NA	TRBV6-5	TRBJ2-2	TGTGCCAGCAGTTACTCGGAGGGGGGGAACACCGGGGAGCTGTTTTTT	CASSYSEGGNTGELFF
NA	once	TRBV28	TRBJ2-1	TGTGCCAGCAGTACAGAGATATCCGCGTTCTTC	CASSTEISAFF
NA	NA	TRBV11-2	TRBJ1-1	TGTGCCAGCAGCTTACAGAGGTTTAACACTGAAGCTTTCTTT	CASSLQRFNTEAFF
NA	NA	TRBV19	TRBJ1-5	TGTGCCAGTAGTATAGTCCGGGGTGCACAGCCCCAGCATTTT	CASSIVRGAQPQHF
TRBD1	NA	TRBV28	TRBJ2-7	TGTGCCAGCAGTTCCCGGGACAGGGGGCAGTACGAGCAGTACTTC	CASSSRDRGQYEQYF
NA	NA	TRBV21-1	TRBJ2-7	TGTGCCAGCAGCAAAAGGACAGGGCGTACCTCCTACGAGCAGTACTTC	CASSKRTGRTSYEQYF
NA	NA	TRBV4-1	TRBJ1-5	TGCGCCAGCAGCCAGACAGACCGAAACAATCAGCCCCAGCATTTT	CASSQTDRNNQPQHF
NA	once	TRBV5-4	TRBJ1-1	TGTGCCAGCAGCTTCCCGCGCGGGACATACACTGAAGCTTTCTTT	CASSFPRGTYTEAFF
TRBD2	NA	TRBV7-9	TRBJ2-1	TGTGCCAGCAAAGATCGACTAGCGGGAGGAATCTACAATGAGCAGTTCTTC	CASKDRLAGGIYNEQFF
NA	once	TRBV5-5	TRBJ2-5	TGTGCCAGCAGCCAGGGACAAGAAAGGGCCCAGTACTTC	CASSQGQERAQYF
TRBD1	NA	TRBV19	TRBJ2-3	TGTGCCAGTAGCGCTTCGGGACAGGGGATCACAGATACGCAGTATTTT	CASSASGQGITDTQYF
NA	NA	TRBV5-1	TRBJ1-5	TGCGCCAGCAGCTTGGGGGCCAATAGCAATCAGCCCCAGCATTTT	CASSLGANSNQPQHF
NA	NA	TRBV28	TRBJ1-1	TGTGCCAGCAGTAAACCGGGTAGGGTCGATGAAGCTTTCTTT	CASSKPGRVDEAFF
TRBD2	NA	TRBV7-9	TRBJ2-7	TGTGCCAGCAGCCCGACTAGCGGGAGAGCCCCCACCTACGAGCAGTACTTC	CASSPTSGRAPTYEQYF
NA	NA	TRBV30	TRBJ2-7	TGTGCCTGGAGTGTAGGTGCCCACGAGCAGTACTTC	CAWSVGAHEQYF
NA	NA	TRBV15	TRBJ2-5	TGTGCCACCAGCAGAACGACAGTAGCTTCTCAAGAGACCCAGTACTTC	CATSRTTVASQETQYF
NA	NA	TRBV28	TRBJ2-3	TGTGCCAGCAGTTTACTAGCGGATACGCAGTATTTT	CASSLLADTQYF
NA	NA	TRBV5-1	TRBJ1-2	TGCGCCAGCACCTTGGGAACCGCAGGGTCGTTTGCCTATGGCTACACCTTC	CASTLGTAGSFAYGYTF
NA	NA	TRBV30	TRBJ2-6	TGTGCCTGGCTCCCCGGGGCCAACGTCCTGACTTTC	CAWLPGANVLTF
NA	NA	TRBV9	TRBJ2-6	TGTGCCAGCAGCACTTCAGGGTACGGGGCCAACGTCCTGACTTTC	CASSTSGYGANVLTF
TRBD1	NA	TRBV28	TRBJ2-4	TGTGCCAGCAGTTCGACAGGGGGCTTGAACATTCAGTACTTC	CASSSTGGLNIQYF
TRBD2	NA	TRBV11-1	TRBJ2-5	TGTGCCAGCAGCTTATTAGCGGGAGGCCACCTCCAAGAGACCCAGTACTTC	CASSLLAGGHLQETQYF
TRBD2	NA	TRBV6-5	TRBJ2-1	TGTGCCAGCGGACTAGCGGGAAACAATGAGCAGTTCTTC	CASGLAGNNEQFF